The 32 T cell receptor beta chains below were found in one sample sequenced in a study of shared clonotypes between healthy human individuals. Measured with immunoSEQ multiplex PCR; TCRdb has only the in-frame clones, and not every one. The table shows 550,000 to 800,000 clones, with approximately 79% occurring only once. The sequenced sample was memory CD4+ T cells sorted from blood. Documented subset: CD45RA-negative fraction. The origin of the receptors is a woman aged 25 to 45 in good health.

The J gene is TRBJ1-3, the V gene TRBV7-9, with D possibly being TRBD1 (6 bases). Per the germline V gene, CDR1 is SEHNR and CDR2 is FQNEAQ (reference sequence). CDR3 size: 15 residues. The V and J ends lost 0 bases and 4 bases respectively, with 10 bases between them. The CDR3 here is CASSLAPGGGNTIYF. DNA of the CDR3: TGTGCCAGCAGCTTAGCGCCGGGGGGCGGAAACACCATATATTTT.

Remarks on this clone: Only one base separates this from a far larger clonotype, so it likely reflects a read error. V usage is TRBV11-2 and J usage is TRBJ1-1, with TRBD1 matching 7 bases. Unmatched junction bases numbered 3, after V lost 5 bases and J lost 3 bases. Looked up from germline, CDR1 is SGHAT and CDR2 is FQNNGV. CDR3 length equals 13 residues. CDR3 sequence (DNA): TGTGCCAGCAGCCCCGACAGGGACACTGAAGCTTTCTTT. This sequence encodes CASSPDRDTEAFF.

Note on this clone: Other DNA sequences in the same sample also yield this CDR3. The CDR3 DNA reads TGTGCCAGCAGTCTGGCCACCGGGGAGCTGTTTTTT. Encoded protein: CASSLATGELFF. This chain joins TRBV28 and TRBJ2-2; D gene ambiguous. In germline, CDR1 is MDHEN, CDR2 SYDVKM. CDR3 length: 12 residues. V lost 5 bases and J lost 4, with 5 bases in between.

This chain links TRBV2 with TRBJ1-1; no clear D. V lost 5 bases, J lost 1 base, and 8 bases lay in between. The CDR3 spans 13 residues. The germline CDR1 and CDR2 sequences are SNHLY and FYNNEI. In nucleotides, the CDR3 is TGTGCCAGCAGTCGGCAACCGAACACTGAAGCTTTCTTT. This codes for CASSRQPNTEAFF.

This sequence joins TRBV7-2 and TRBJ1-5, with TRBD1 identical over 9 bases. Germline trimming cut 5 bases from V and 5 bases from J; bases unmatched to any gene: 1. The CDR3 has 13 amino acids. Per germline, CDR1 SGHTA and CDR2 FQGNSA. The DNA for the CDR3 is TGTGCCAGCAGCCGGGACAGGGATCAGCCCCAGCATTTT. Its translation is CASSRDRDQPQHF.

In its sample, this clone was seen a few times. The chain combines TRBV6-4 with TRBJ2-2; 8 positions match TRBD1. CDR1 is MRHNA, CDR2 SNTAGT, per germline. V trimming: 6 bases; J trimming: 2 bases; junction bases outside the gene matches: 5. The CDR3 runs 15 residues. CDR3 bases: TGTGCCAGCAGACCCGGGACAGGCAACACCGGGGAGCTGTTTTTT. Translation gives CASRPGTGNTGELFF.

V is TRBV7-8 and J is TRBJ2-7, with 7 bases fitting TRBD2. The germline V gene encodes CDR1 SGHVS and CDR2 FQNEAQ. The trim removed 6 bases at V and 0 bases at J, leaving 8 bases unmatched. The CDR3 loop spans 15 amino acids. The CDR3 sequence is CASRQGLDSSYEQYF. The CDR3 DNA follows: TGTGCCAGCAGGCAAGGACTAGATAGCTCCTACGAGCAGTACTTC.

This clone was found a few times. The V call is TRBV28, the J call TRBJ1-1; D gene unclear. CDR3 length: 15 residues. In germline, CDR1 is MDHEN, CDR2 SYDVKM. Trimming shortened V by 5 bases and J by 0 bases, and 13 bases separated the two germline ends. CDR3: CASSPSTGMNTEAFF. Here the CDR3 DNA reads TGTGCCAGCAGTCCCTCGACCGGGATGAACACTGAAGCTTTCTTT.

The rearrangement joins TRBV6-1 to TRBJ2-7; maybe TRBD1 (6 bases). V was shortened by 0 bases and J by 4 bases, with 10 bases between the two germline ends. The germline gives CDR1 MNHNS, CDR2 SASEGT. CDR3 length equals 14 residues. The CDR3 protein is CASSEARGGYEQYF. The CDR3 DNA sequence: TGTGCCAGCAGTGAAGCCAGGGGTGGATACGAGCAGTACTTC.

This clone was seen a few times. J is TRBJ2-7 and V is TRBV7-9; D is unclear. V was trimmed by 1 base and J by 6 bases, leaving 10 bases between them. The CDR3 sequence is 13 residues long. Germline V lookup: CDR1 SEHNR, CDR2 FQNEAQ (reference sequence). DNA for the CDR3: TGTGCCAGCAGCTTAGGGGGTGGGCCCGAGCAGTACTTC. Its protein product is CASSLGGGPEQYF.

CDR3 sequence (DNA): TGTGCCTTCATACCCGGGACAGGGGGCGCCGGGTATAGCAATCAGCCCCAGCATTTT. As protein: CAFIPGTGGAGYSNQPQHF. V usage is TRBV30 and J usage is TRBJ1-5; 12 nucleotides agree with TRBD1. Germline V gene sequence: CDR1 GTSNPN, CDR2 SVGIG (reference sequence). Trimming took 7 bases from V and 0 from J; bases not matched to a gene: 16. The length of the CDR3 is 19 residues.

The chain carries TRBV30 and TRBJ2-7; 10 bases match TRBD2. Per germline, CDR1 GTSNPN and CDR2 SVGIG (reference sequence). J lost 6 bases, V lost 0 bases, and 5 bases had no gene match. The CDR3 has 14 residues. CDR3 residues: CAWSVLAGTGEQYF. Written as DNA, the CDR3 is TGTGCCTGGAGTGTACTAGCGGGAACGGGCGAGCAGTACTTC.

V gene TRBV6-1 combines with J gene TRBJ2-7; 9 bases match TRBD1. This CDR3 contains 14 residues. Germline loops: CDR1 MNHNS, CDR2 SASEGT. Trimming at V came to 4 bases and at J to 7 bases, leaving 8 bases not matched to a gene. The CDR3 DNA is TGTGCCAGCAGTGGAAACAGGGGGCTTCGGGAGCAGTACTTC. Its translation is CASSGNRGLREQYF.

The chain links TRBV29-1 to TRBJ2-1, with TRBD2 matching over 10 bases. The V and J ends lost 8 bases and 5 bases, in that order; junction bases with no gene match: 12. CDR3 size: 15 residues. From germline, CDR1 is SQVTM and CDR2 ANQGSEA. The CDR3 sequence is CSWLSSGRAHNEQFF. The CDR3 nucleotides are TGCAGCTGGCTGTCCAGCGGGAGGGCCCACAATGAGCAGTTCTTC.

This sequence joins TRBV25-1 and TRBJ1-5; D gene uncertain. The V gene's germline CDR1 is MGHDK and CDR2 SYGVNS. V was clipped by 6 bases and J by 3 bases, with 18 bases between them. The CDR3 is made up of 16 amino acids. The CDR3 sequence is CASSPDKEGINQPQHF. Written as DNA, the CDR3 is TGTGCCAGCAGCCCCGATAAGGAGGGAATCAATCAGCCCCAGCATTTT.

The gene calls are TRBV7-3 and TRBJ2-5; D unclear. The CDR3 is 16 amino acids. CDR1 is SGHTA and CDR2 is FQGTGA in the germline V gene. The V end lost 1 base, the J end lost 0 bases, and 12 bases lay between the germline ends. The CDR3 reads CASSLSGTTYQETQYF. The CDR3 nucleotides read TGTGCCAGCAGCTTAAGTGGTACGACGTACCAAGAGACCCAGTACTTC.

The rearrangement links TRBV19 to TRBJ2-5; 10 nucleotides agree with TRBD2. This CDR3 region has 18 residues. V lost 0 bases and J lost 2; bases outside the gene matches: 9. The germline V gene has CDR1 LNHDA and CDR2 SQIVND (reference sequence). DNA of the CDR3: TGTGCCAGTAGTATAGATCGCTCAGCGGGAGGGCATCAAGAGACCCAGTACTTC. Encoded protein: CASSIDRSAGGHQETQYF.

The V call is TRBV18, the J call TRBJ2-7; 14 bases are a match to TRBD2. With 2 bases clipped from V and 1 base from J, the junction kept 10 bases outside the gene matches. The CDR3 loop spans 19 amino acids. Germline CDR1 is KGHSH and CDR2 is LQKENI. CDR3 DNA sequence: TGTGCCAGCTCACCAGCGGGACTAGCGGGAGTAGGAGGGTCCTACGAGCAGTACTTC. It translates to CASSPAGLAGVGGSYEQYF.

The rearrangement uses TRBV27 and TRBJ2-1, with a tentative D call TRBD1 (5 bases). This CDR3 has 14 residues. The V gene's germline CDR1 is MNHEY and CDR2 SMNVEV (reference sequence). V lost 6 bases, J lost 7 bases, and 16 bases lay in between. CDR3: CASRGPGMRNEQFF. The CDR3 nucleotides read TGTGCCAGCAGGGGGCCAGGAATGAGGAATGAGCAGTTCTTC.

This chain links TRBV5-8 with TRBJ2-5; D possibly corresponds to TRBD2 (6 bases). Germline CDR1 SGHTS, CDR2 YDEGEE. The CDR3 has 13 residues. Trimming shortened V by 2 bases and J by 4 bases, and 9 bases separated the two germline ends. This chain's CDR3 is CASSLRGLETQYF. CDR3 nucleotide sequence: TGTGCCAGCAGCTTACGGGGGTTAGAGACCCAGTACTTC.

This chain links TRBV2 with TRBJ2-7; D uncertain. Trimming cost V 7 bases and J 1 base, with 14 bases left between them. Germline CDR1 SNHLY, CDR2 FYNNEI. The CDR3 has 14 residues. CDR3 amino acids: CASIRWAVSYEQYF. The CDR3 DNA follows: TGTGCCAGCATCCGGTGGGCCGTATCCTACGAGCAGTACTTC. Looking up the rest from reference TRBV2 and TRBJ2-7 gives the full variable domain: EPEVTQTPSHQVTQMGQEVILRCVPISNHLYFYWYRQILGQKVEFLVSFYNNEISEKSEIFDDQFSVERPDGSNFTLKIRSTKLEDSAMYFCASIRWAVSYEQYFGPGTRLTVT.

CDR3 region: CASSELGTGVNTGELFF. The CDR3 nucleotides read TGTGCCAGCAGTGAATTAGGGACAGGGGTCAACACCGGGGAGCTGTTTTTT. The chain links TRBV25-1 to TRBJ2-2, with TRBD1 identical over 10 bases. V lost 1 base and J lost 2; bases outside the gene matches: 4. The V gene's germline CDR1 is MGHDK and CDR2 SYGVNS. CDR3 length: 17 residues.

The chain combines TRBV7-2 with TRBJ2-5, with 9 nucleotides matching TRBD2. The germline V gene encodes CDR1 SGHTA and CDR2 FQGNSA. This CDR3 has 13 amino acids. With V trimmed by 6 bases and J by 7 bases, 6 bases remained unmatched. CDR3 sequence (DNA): TGTGCCAGCAGTCGGGGGCGGGGGGGGACCCAGTACTTC. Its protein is CASSRGRGGTQYF.

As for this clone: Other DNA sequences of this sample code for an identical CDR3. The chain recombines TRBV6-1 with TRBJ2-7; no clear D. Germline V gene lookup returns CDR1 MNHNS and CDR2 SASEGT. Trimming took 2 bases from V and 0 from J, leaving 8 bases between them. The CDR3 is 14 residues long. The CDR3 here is CASSEMYSSYEQYF. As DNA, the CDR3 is TGTGCCAGCAGTGAAATGTATAGCTCCTACGAGCAGTACTTC.

The CDR3 here is CASRLRGREETQYF. CDR3 nucleotide sequence: TGTGCCAGTAGGCTAAGGGGCCGTGAGGAGACCCAGTACTTC. The chain carries TRBV19 and TRBJ2-5; D is possibly TRBD1 (5 bases). The V end lost 6 bases, the J end lost 5 bases, and 16 bases lay between the germline ends. Germline V gene lookup returns CDR1 LNHDA and CDR2 SQIVND (reference sequence). This CDR3 has 14 amino acids. Full variable domain (missing parts from reference TRBV19 and TRBJ2-5): DGGITQSPKYLFRKEGQNVTLSCEQNLNHDAMYWYRQDPGQGLRLIYYSQIVNDFQKGDIAEGYSVSREKKESFPLTVTSAQKNPTAFYLCASRLRGREETQYFGPGTRLLVL.

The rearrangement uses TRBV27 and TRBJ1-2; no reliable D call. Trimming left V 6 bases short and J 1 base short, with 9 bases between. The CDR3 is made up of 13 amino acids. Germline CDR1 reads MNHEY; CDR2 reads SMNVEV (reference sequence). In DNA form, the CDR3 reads TGTGCCAGCAGAGGCACCCATAACTATGGCTACACCTTC. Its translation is CASRGTHNYGYTF.

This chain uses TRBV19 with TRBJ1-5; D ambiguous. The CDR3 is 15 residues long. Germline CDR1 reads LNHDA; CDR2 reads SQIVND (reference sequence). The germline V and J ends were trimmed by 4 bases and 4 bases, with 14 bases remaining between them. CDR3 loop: CASSTDGEGNQPQHF. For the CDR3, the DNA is TGTGCCAGTAGTACCGACGGGGAAGGAAATCAGCCCCAGCATTTT.

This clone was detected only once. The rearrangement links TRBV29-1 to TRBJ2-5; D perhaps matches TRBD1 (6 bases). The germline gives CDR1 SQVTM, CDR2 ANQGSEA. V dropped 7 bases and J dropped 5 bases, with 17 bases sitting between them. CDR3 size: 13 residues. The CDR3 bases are TGCAGCGCAGAACAGGGTCTGTGGGAGACCCAGTACTTC. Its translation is CSAEQGLWETQYF.

CDR3 sequence reads: CASSQETSGDTEAFF. CDR3 nucleotide sequence: TGTGCCAGCAGCCAAGAGACTTCGGGGGACACTGAAGCTTTCTTT. The genes are TRBV14 and TRBJ1-1; maybe TRBD1 (5 bases). The CDR3 is 15 amino acids. The V gene's germline CDR1 is SGHDN and CDR2 FVKESK. V was shortened by 0 bases and J by 3 bases, with 11 bases between the two germline ends. The whole variable domain, remainder taken from reference TRBV14 and TRBJ1-1, is EAGVTQFPSHSVIEKGQTVTLRCDPISGHDNLYWYRRVMGKEIKFLLHFVKESKQDESGMPNNRFLAERTGGTYSTLKVQPAELEDSGVYFCASSQETSGDTEAFFGQGTRLTVV.

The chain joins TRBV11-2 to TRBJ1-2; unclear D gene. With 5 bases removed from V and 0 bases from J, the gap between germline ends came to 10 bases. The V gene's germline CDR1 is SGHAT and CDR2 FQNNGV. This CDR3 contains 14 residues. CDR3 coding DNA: TGTGCCAGCAGCGCCGGTACATCTAACTATGGCTACACCTTC. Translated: CASSAGTSNYGYTF.

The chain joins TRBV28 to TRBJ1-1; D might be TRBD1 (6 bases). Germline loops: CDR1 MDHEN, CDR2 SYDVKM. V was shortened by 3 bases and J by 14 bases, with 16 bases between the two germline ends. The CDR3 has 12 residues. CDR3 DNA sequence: TGTGCCAGCAGTTTCTATACGGGGGCCCCCTTCTTT. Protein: CASSFYTGAPFF.

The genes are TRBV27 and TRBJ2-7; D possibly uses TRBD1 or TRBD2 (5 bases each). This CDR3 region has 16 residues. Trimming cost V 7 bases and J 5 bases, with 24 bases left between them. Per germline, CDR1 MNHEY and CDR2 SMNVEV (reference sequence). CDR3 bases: TGTGCCAGCAATCCGGGGATGTCTTGGGCAGGGAACGAGCAGTACTTC. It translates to CASNPGMSWAGNEQYF.